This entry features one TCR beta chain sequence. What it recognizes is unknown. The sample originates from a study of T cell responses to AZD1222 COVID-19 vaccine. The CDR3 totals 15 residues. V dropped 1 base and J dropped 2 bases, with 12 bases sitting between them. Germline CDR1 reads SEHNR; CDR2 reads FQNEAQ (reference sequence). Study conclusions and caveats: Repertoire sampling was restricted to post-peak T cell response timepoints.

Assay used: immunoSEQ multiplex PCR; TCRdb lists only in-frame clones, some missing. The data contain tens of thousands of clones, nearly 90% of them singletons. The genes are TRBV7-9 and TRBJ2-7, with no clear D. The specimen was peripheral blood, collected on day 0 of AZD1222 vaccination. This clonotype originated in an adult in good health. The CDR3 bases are TGTGCCAGCAGCTTAGGGACGCAAGGTCCCTACGAGCAGTACTTC. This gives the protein CASSLGTQGPYEQYF.